The 30 T cell receptor beta chains below come from one sample, sequenced in a study of cytomegalovirus exposure and HLA in healthy donors. Primers: 60 Vbeta forward and 13 Jbeta reverse. TCRdb's table, derived via immunoSEQ multiplex PCR, lists solely in-frame clones and lacks some. The sample includes about 180,000 clones, around 81% of them seen just once. Material: PBMCs. Receptor source: a man in his forties in good health and CMV-seronegative.

This clone was found once. The chain combines TRBV6-4 with TRBJ1-2, with D possibly TRBD1 on 6 matching bases. The CDR3 covers 14 residues. Trimming took off 3 bases at V and 8 bases at J, with 16 bases between the two ends. Looked up from germline, CDR1 is MRHNA and CDR2 is SNTAGT. CDR3 in amino acids: CASSDQGRGSGYTF. The DNA of the CDR3 is TGTGCCAGCAGTGATCAGGGGAGAGGGAGCGGCTACACCTTC.

The chain uses TRBV5-1 and TRBJ2-1; the match to TRBD2 covers 14 bases. V lost 4 bases, J lost 1 base, and 13 bases stayed unmatched. CDR1 is SGHRS, CDR2 YFSETQ, per germline. This CDR3 region has 20 residues. The CDR3: CASSKRLAGGPIVSYNEQFF. DNA for the CDR3: TGCGCCAGCAGCAAAAGACTAGCGGGAGGGCCTATAGTATCCTACAATGAGCAGTTCTTC. Using reference TRBV5-1 and TRBJ2-1 for the parts outside the CDR3, the full variable domain is KAGVTQTPRYLIKTRGQQVTLSCSPISGHRSVSWYQQTPGQGLQFLFEYFSETQRNKGNFPGRFSGRQFSNSRSEMNVSTLELGDSALYLCASSKRLAGGPIVSYNEQFFGPGTRLTVL.

The genes are TRBV11-2 and TRBJ2-7, with D unresolved. This CDR3 has 12 residues. The V gene's germline CDR1 is SGHAT and CDR2 FQNNGV. V lost 3 bases and J 2 bases, leaving 5 bases between the germline ends. CDR3 in amino acids: CASSFSAYEQYF. CDR3 nucleotide sequence: TGTGCCAGCAGCTTTTCAGCCTACGAGCAGTACTTC.

This chain uses TRBV13 with TRBJ1-2; D is ambiguous. Germline V gives CDR1 PRHDT, CDR2 FYEKMQ (reference sequence). The CDR3 sequence is 14 residues long. Trimming cost V 5 bases and J 8 bases, with 18 bases left between them. The CDR3 bases are TGTGCCAGCAGCCTGGTATTACGAATGACAGGCTACACCTTC. It specifies CASSLVLRMTGYTF.

V gene TRBV11-2 combines with J gene TRBJ2-5; possibly TRBD2 for D (5 bases). Germline V lookup: CDR1 SGHAT, CDR2 FQNNGV. This CDR3 contains 14 residues. With 5 bases removed from V and 4 bases from J, the gap between germline ends came to 14 bases. The CDR3: CASSPYAGVETQYF. In nucleotides, the CDR3 is TGTGCCAGCAGCCCCTATGCCGGGGTAGAGACCCAGTACTTC.

There are a few counts of this clone. The chain joins TRBV10-3 to TRBJ1-1; D unclear. Trimming stripped 3 bases from V and 1 base from J, with 15 bases between. The CDR3 is 16 residues long. Looked up from germline, CDR1 is ENHRY and CDR2 is SYGVKD. CDR3 DNA: TGTGCCATCAGTGAAGCGGGGAATGGTGGGAACACTGAAGCTTTCTTT. Protein product: CAISEAGNGGNTEAFF.

The table lists this clone with a count of one. At one of its ends the junction is not consistent with the germline gene, which may arise from a read error. The V call is TRBV7-9, the J call TRBJ1-1; D uncertain. The CDR3 is 13 amino acids. Germline V gene sequence: CDR1 SEHNR, CDR2 FQNEAQ (reference sequence). CDR3 residues: CSSSFEERAEAFF. CDR3 nucleotides: TGTTCCAGCAGCTTTGAGGAGAGAGCTGAAGCTTTCTTT.

V usage is TRBV2 and J usage is TRBJ2-4, with TRBD1 identical over 7 bases. J was trimmed by 4 bases and V by 4 bases; bases with no gene match: 4. Germline CDR1 SNHLY, CDR2 FYNNEI. The CDR3 sequence is 14 residues long. The CDR3: CASSVGRGKNIQYF. The DNA of the CDR3 is TGTGCCAGCAGTGTCGGCAGGGGGAAAAACATTCAGTACTTC.

V usage is TRBV7-9 and J usage is TRBJ1-6, with 7 bases fitting TRBD1. This CDR3 has 13 residues. The V gene's germline CDR1 is SEHNR and CDR2 FQNEAQ (reference sequence). Germline trimming cut 7 bases from V and 9 bases from J; bases unmatched to any gene: 6. In DNA form, the CDR3 reads TGTGCCAGCAAAGGACAGGAAGGTTCACCCCTCCACTTT. Translating it yields CASKGQEGSPLHF.

The V gene is TRBV6-5, the J gene TRBJ1-2; 7 positions match TRBD1. The CDR3 is 13 residues long. Looked up from germline, CDR1 is MNHEY and CDR2 is SVGAGI. The ends lost 5 bases at V and 5 bases at J; junction bases unmatched: 5. The CDR3 bases are TGTGCCAGCAGTCCGGGACAGTTGTATGGCTACACCTTC. It is translated as CASSPGQLYGYTF.

This clone was counted once. The chain has TRBV6-5 and TRBJ1-4, with 12 positions matching TRBD1. The CDR3 is made up of 14 amino acids. With 5 bases clipped from V and 8 bases from J, the junction kept 3 bases outside the gene matches. Germline assignment: CDR1 MNHEY and CDR2 SVGAGI. The CDR3 reads CASSRDRGREKLFF. The CDR3 nucleotides are TGTGCCAGCAGTAGGGACAGGGGGCGAGAAAAACTGTTTTTT.

V is TRBV19 and J is TRBJ2-7, with 11 bases identical to TRBD2. Trimming cost V 1 base and J 6 bases; bases outside gene matches: 14. Germline CDR1 and CDR2: LNHDA and SQIVND (reference sequence). The CDR3 extends over 18 amino acids. The CDR3 DNA is TGTGCCAGTAGTATAGTTGGACGGACGGGACTAGCGGTATCCGAGCAGTACTTC. Residues: CASSIVGRTGLAVSEQYF.

The rearrangement uses TRBV7-2 and TRBJ1-5; D not certain. Germline V lookup: CDR1 SGHTA, CDR2 FQGNSA. Deletions cut 5 bases from V and 3 bases from J, with 14 bases between. This CDR3 region has 15 residues. The DNA for the CDR3 is TGTGCCAGCAGCCCAAGGACGGGATACAATCAGCCCCAGCATTTT. It translates to CASSPRTGYNQPQHF.

The rearrangement links TRBV30 to TRBJ1-5, with 8 bases aligning to TRBD1. The length of the CDR3 is 15 residues. Trimming took 2 bases from V and 5 from J; bases not matched to a gene: 8. Germline-derived CDR1 and CDR2 are GTSNPN and SVGIG (reference sequence). The CDR3 here is CAWSLGGQGDQPQHF. The CDR3 nucleotides read TGTGCCTGGAGTCTCGGCGGACAGGGTGATCAGCCCCAGCATTTT.

The gene calls are TRBV7-3 and TRBJ2-1; 9 bases agree with TRBD2. Germline assignment: CDR1 SGHTA and CDR2 FQGTGA. The CDR3 is 15 amino acids. V was pared by 2 bases and J by 9 bases, with 8 bases of the junction left unmatched. The CDR3 DNA reads as TGTGCCAGCAGCTTAGGCGGGAGGGCCTTGGGTGAGCAGTTCTTC. It translates to CASSLGGRALGEQFF. The variable domain in full, completed from reference TRBV7-3 and TRBJ2-1, reads GAGVSQTPSNKVTEKGKYVELRCDPISGHTALYWYRQSLGQGPEFLIYFQGTGAADDSGLPNDRFFAVRPEGSVSTLKIQRTERGDSAVYLCASSLGGRALGEQFFGPGTRLTVL.

This sequence joins TRBV19 and TRBJ1-5, with 8 positions matching TRBD1. This CDR3 is 15 amino acids long. Trimming removed 10 bases from V and 0 bases from J; junction bases left unmatched: 8. Per germline, CDR1 LNHDA and CDR2 SQIVND (reference sequence). The CDR3 DNA reads TGTGCCACCGGGGACAGGACTCTTAGCAATCAGCCCCAGCATTTT. Protein sequence: CATGDRTLSNQPQHF.

The chain uses TRBV19 and TRBJ1-2; a weak D match, TRBD1 (5 bases). Deletions cut 8 bases from V and 4 bases from J, with 8 bases between. CDR1 is LNHDA, CDR2 SQIVND, per germline (reference sequence). The CDR3 is 11 amino acids. CDR3 amino acids: CASSDSYGYTF. As DNA, the CDR3 is TGTGCCAGTTCCGACAGCTATGGCTACACCTTC.

The chain carries TRBV6-4 and TRBJ1-1; 9 nucleotides line up with TRBD1. Trimming at V came to 3 bases and at J to 5 bases, leaving 4 bases not matched to a gene. Germline lookup yields CDR1 MRHNA and CDR2 SNTAGT. The length of the CDR3 is 14 residues. This CDR3 is CASSEQGAATEAFF. The CDR3 region has the DNA TGTGCCAGCAGTGAACAGGGGGCAGCAACTGAAGCTTTCTTT.

The rearrangement uses TRBV2 and TRBJ2-6; 7 bases line up with TRBD1. The CDR3 contains 14 residues. Germline V lookup: CDR1 SNHLY, CDR2 FYNNEI. The V gene end was trimmed by 11 bases and the J gene end by 2 bases; junction bases not matched to a gene: 6. The CDR3 protein is CAGQDVAGANVLTF. The DNA of the CDR3 is TGTGCCGGACAGGACGTCGCTGGGGCCAACGTCCTGACTTTC.

This clone was counted only a few times. This chain uses TRBV11-2 with TRBJ1-1, with a tentative D call TRBD1 (6 bases). V was shortened by 5 bases and J by 3 bases, with 22 bases between the two germline ends. Germline lookup yields CDR1 SGHAT and CDR2 FQNNGV. This CDR3 comprises 17 residues. In DNA, the CDR3 is TGTGCCAGCAGCCTCATCCAAGGGCGGGGGCTCGACACTGAAGCTTTCTTT. It yields the protein CASSLIQGRGLDTEAFF.

The CDR3 loop is CASSVSSINEQFF. The CDR3 region has the DNA TGTGCCAGCAGCGTATCGAGTATCAATGAGCAGTTCTTC. The rearrangement joins TRBV9 to TRBJ2-1; D is unresolved. This CDR3 has 13 residues. Germline CDR1 SGDLS, CDR2 YYNGEE. Deletions cut 1 base from V and 6 bases from J, with 8 bases between.

This clone appeared a few times. The rearrangement links TRBV7-2 to TRBJ2-5, with TRBD2 as a possible D gene (6 bases). The V and J ends lost 6 bases and 3 bases respectively, with 11 bases between them. The length of the CDR3 is 13 residues. Germline V gene data show CDR1 as SGHTA and CDR2 as FQGNSA. CDR3 loop: CASSYGSEETQYF. CDR3 DNA sequence: TGTGCCAGCAGTTACGGGAGTGAAGAGACCCAGTACTTC.

V usage is TRBV5-8 and J usage is TRBJ2-5; tentative D call: TRBD1 (5 bases). The CDR3 spans 16 residues. Between the trimmed V and J ends, which lost 2 bases and 1 base, there was a span of 15 bases. The germline V gene has CDR1 SGHTS and CDR2 YDEGEE. The CDR3 nucleotides are TGTGCCAGCAGCTTCCGTCAGCAGGGTAGCCAAGAGACCCAGTACTTC. Translation gives CASSFRQQGSQETQYF.

The V gene is TRBV5-1, the J gene TRBJ1-1; maybe TRBD1 (5 bases). V was trimmed by 1 base and J by 3 bases, leaving 13 bases between them. There are 15 residues in the CDR3. Germline V gene data show CDR1 as SGHRS and CDR2 as YFSETQ. The CDR3 protein is CASSLPGQSYTEAFF. The DNA for the CDR3 is TGCGCCAGCAGCTTGCCAGGGCAGTCATACACTGAAGCTTTCTTT.

This clone came up a few times. The chain links TRBV4-1 to TRBJ2-2; 7 bases agree with TRBD1. CDR1 MGHRA and CDR2 YSYEKL come from the germline V gene. J was trimmed by 1 base and V by 1 base; bases with no gene match: 6. CDR3 length equals 17 residues. The CDR3 sequence is CASSQGVRQGNTGELFF. The CDR3 DNA follows: TGCGCCAGCAGCCAAGGGGTTAGACAGGGGAACACCGGGGAGCTGTTTTTT.

The V and J genes are TRBV5-6 and TRBJ1-2, with TRBD1 matching 7 bases. CDR1 and CDR2 from the germline V gene are SGHDT and YYEEEE. The V segment lost 0 bases and the J segment 3 bases; nucleotides outside the gene matches: 2. CDR3 length: 14 residues. The CDR3 is CASSLAGTDYGYTF. The CDR3, as DNA: TGTGCCAGCAGCTTGGCCGGGACAGACTATGGCTACACCTTC.

The V gene is TRBV10-3, the J gene TRBJ2-2; possible D gene TRBD2, 5 bases. Germline CDR1 is ENHRY and CDR2 is SYGVKD. The CDR3 contains 14 residues. The V gene lost 9 bases and the J gene lost 1 base, with 12 bases spanning the gap. The CDR3 loop is CAISPDWNTGELFF. The CDR3 DNA reads as TGTGCCATATCACCGGACTGGAACACCGGGGAGCTGTTTTTT.

The CDR3 DNA is TGCGCCAGTTCGACAGGGCCTGAAGCTTTCTTT. Amino acid sequence: CASSTGPEAFF. The chain couples TRBV5-1 to TRBJ1-1; 7 nucleotides agree with TRBD1. The CDR3 has 11 residues. Looked up from germline, CDR1 is SGHRS and CDR2 is YFSETQ. After removal of 8 bases from V and 6 bases from J, the junction contained 4 bases not matched to a gene.

The chain joins TRBV5-1 to TRBJ2-3, with D maybe TRBD2 (6 bases). Germline V lookup: CDR1 SGHRS, CDR2 YFSETQ. The V gene lost 6 bases and the J gene lost 1 base, with 12 bases spanning the gap. This CDR3 contains 14 residues. The CDR3, as DNA: TGCGCCAGCATCAGTGCTAGCGGCACAGATACGCAGTATTTT. This translates into CASISASGTDTQYF.

The rearrangement joins TRBV29-1 to TRBJ2-1; 16 bases are shared with TRBD2. With 7 bases clipped from V and 4 bases from J, the junction kept 4 bases outside the gene matches. Germline V gene data show CDR1 as SQVTM and CDR2 as ANQGSEA. This CDR3 is 15 amino acids long. As DNA, the CDR3 is TGCAGCGCCGCGGGACTAGCGGGAGGGTACAATGAGCAGTTCTTC. It yields the protein CSAAGLAGGYNEQFF.